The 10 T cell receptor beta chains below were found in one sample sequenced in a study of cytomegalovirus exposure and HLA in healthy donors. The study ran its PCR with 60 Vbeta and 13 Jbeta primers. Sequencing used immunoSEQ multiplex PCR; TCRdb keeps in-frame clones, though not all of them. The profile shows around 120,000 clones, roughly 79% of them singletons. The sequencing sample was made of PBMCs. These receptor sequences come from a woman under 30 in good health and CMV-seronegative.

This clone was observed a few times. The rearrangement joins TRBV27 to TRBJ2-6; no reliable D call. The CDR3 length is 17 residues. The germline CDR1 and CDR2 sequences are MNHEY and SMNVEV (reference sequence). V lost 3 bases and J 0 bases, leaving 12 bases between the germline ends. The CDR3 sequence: CASSFESTLSGANVLTF. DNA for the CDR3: TGTGCCAGCAGTTTTGAAAGCACCCTCTCTGGGGCCAACGTCCTGACTTTC. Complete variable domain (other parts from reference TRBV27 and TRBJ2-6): EAQVTQNPRYLITVTGKKLTVTCSQNMNHEYMSWYRQDPGLGLRQIYYSMNVEVTDKGDVPEGYKVSRKEKRNFPLILESPSPNQTSLYFCASSFESTLSGANVLTFGAGSRLTVL.

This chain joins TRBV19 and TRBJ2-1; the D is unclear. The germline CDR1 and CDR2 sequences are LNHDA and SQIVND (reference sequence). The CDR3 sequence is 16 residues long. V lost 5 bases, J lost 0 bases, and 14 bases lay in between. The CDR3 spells CASSWAGPFSYNEQFF. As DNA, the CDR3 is TGTGCCAGTAGTTGGGCAGGTCCATTCTCCTACAATGAGCAGTTCTTC.

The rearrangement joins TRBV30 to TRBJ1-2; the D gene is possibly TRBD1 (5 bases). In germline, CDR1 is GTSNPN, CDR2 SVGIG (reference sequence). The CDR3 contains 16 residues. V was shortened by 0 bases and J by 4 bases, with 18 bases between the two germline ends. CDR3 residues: CAWSVSKTGGGYGYTF. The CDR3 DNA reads TGTGCCTGGAGTGTAAGCAAAACAGGCGGTGGCTATGGCTACACCTTC. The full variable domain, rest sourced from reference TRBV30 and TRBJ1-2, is SQTIHQWPATLVQPVGSPLSLECTVEGTSNPNLYWYRQAAGRGLQLLFYSVGIGQISSEVPQNLSASRPQDRQFILSSKKLLLSDSGFYLCAWSVSKTGGGYGYTFGSGTRLTVV.

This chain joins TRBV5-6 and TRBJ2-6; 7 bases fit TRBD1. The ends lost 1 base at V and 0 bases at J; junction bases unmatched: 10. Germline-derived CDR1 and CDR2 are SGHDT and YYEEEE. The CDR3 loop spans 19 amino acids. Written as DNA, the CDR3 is TGTGCCAGCAGCTTGCGTCGACAGGGTAGACTCTCTGGGGCCAACGTCCTGACTTTC. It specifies CASSLRRQGRLSGANVLTF.

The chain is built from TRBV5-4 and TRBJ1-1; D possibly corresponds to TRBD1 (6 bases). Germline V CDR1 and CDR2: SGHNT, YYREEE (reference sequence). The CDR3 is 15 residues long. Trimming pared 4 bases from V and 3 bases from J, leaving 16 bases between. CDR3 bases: TGTGCCAGCAGCGCGTACAGGGAAGGGGACACTGAAGCTTTCTTT. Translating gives CASSAYREGDTEAFF.

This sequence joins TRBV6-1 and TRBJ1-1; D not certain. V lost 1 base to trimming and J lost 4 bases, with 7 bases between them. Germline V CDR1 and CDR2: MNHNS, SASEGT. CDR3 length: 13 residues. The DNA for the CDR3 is TGTGCCAGCAGTGAAGAGGAGACCACTGAAGCTTTCTTT. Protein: CASSEEETTEAFF.

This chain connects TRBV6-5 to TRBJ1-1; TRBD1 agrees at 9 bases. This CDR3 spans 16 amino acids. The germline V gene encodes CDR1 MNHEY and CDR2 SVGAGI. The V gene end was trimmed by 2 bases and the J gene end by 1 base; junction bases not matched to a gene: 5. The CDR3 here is CASSYHAGQGNTEAFF. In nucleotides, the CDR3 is TGTGCCAGCAGTTACCACGCGGGACAGGGGAACACTGAAGCTTTCTTT.

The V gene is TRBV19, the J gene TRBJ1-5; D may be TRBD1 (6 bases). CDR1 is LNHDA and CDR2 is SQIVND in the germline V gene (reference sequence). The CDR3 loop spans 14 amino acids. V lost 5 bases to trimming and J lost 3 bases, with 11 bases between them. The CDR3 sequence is CASSWTANNQPQHF. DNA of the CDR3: TGTGCCAGTAGTTGGACAGCGAACAATCAGCCCCAGCATTTT.

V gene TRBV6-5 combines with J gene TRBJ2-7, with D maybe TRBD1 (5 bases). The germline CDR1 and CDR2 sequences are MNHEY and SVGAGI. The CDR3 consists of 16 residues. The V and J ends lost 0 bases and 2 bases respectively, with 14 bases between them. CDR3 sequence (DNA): TGTGCCAGCAGTTACTCGAGCTCATCAGGGACCTACGAGCAGTACTTC. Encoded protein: CASSYSSSSGTYEQYF.

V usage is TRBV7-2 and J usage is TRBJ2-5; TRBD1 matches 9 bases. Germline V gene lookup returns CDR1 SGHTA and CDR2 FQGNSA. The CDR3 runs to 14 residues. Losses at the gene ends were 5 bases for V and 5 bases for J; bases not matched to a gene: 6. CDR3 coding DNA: TGTGCCAGCAGCGTAGGACAGGGGTTCGAGACCCAGTACTTC. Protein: CASSVGQGFETQYF. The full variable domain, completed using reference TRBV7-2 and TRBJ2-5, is GAGVSQSPSNKVTEKGKDVELRCDPISGHTALYWYRQSLGQGLEFLIYFQGNSAPDKSGLPSDRFSAERTGGSVSTLTIQRTQQEDSAVYLCASSVGQGFETQYFGPGTRLLVL.